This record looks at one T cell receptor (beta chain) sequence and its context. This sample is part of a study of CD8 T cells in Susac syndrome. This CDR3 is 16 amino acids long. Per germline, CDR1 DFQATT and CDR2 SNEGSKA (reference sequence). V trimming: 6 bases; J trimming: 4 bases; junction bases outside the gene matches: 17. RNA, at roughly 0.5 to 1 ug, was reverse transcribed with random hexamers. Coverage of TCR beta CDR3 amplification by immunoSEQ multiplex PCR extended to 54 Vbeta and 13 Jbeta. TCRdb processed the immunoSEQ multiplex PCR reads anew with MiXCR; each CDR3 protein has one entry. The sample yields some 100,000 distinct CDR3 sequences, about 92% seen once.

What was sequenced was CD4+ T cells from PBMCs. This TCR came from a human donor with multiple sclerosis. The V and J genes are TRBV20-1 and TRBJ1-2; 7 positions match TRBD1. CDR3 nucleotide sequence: TGCAGTGCCGACTACCCCCGACAGGGCGCACTCTATGGCTACACCTTC. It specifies CSADYPRQGALYGYTF.